The source of this TCR beta chain is a study of blood T cell repertoires in COVID-19. On the study more broadly: The United States, Italy and Spain supplied acute and convalescent COVID-19 samples. PBMCs, B-cell-depleted T cells, or T cells provided the cDNA or gDNA that made up the material.

Germline V lookup: CDR1 LGHDT, CDR2 YNNKEL (reference sequence). Trimming removed 2 bases from V and 2 bases from J; junction bases left unmatched: 5. The CDR3 contains 15 residues. Assay used: immunoSEQ multiplex PCR; TCRdb lists only in-frame clones, some missing. The sample lists around 300,000 clones; under 90% were seen once. This TCR was sampled from a man aged 50-60 years with acute or convalescent COVID-19. The V gene is TRBV3-1 (or the pseudogene TRBV3-2), the J gene TRBJ2-7, with 8 bases identical to TRBD1. Sequencing was carried out using peripheral blood. Here the CDR3 reads CASSQMTGATYEQYF. The CDR3 DNA reads TGTGCCAGCAGCCAAATGACAGGGGCGACCTACGAGCAGTACTTC.